This T cell receptor beta chain was identified during a study of blood T cell repertoires in COVID-19. The CDR3 is made up of 16 amino acids. Germline V gives CDR1 SGHRS, CDR2 YFSETQ. With V trimmed by 2 bases and J by 0 bases, 7 bases remained unmatched. Method: immunoSEQ multiplex PCR; TCRdb's copy keeps in-frame clones and lacks some. Of about 28,000 clones detected, over 70% appear once; the ten largest clones hold 16%. Sequences were obtained from peripheral blood. This receptor was obtained from a woman in her sixties or seventies with acute or convalescent COVID-19. The chain uses TRBV5-1 and TRBJ1-2; 7 nucleotides align to TRBD1. The CDR3 spells CASSFDRAAANYGYTF. CDR3 nucleotide sequence: TGCGCCAGCAGCTTTGACAGGGCCGCAGCTAACTATGGCTACACCTTC.